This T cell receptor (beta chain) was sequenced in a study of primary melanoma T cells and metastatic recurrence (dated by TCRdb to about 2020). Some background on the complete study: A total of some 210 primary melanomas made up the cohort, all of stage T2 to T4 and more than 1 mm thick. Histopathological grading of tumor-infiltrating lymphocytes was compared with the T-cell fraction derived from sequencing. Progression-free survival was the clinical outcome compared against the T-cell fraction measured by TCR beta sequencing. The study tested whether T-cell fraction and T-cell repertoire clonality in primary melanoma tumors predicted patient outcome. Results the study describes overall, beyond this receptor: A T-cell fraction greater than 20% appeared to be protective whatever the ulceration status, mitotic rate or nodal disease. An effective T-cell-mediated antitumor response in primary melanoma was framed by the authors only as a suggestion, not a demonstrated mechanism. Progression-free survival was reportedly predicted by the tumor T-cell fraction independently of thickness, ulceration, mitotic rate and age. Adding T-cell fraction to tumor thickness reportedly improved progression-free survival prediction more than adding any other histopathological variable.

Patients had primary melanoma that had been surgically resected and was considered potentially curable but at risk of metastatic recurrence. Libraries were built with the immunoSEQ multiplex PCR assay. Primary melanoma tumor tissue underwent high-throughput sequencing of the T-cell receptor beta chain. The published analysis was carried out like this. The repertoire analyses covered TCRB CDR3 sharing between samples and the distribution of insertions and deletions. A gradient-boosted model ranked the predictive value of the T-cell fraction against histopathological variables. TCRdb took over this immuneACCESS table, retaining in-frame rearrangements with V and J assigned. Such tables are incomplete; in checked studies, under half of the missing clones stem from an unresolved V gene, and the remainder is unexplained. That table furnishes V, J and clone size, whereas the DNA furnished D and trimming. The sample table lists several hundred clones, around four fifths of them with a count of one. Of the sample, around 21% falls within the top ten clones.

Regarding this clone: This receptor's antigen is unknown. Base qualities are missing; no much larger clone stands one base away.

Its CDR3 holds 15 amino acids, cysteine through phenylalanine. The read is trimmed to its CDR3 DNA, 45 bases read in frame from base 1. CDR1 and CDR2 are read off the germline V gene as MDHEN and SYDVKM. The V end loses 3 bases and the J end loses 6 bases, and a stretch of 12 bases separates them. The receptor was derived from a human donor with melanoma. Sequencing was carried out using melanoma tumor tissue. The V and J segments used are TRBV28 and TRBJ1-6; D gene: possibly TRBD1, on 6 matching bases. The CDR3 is CASSFVGGRNSPLHF. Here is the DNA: TGTGCCAGCAGTTTCGTGGGGGGCCGTAATTCACCCCTCCACTTT.